Sequencing of this T cell receptor beta chain was carried out in a study of OX40 agonist ivuxolimab in advanced cancers. Context from the whole study: Ivuxolimab was an agonistic, fully human IgG2 monoclonal antibody directed against OX40 (CD134), a costimulatory receptor. Prior anti-PD-1, anti-PD-L1 or anti-CTLA-4 therapy was permitted, and 30% to 45% of dose-escalation patients had received checkpoint inhibitors. In the dose-escalation cohort, 82.7% of patients were male, and the mean age was about 55 years, with a range of about 20 to 90. The point of sequencing TCRbeta in the periphery was to test whether ivuxolimab changed TCR sequence diversity and drove clonal T-cell expansion. Partial responses were achieved by three dose-escalation patients, of whom one had hepatocellular carcinoma and two had cutaneous melanoma. The paper covers the monotherapy dose-escalation part of the phase I ivuxolimab trial, which included N of about 50 patients. Intravenous ivuxolimab was administered to patients every 2 weeks at six dose levels: 0.01, 0.1, 0.3, 1.5, 3 and 10 mg/kg. Among the 52 dose-escalation patients, 19 had hepatocellular carcinoma, 15 or so melanoma, 9 renal cell carcinoma and 9 head and neck cancer.

The paper as a whole reports these results and caveats: The antigen specificity of the clonally expanded peripheral T cells was not determined. At doses from 0.1 to 3.0 mg/kg, clonal expansion was seen in both CD4+ and CD8+ blood T cells between baseline and week 6. In the 0.1-3.0 mg/kg groups, partial responders were among the patients with the lowest normalized peripheral clonal expansion, particularly in CD8+ T cells. Low levels of normalized T-cell clonal expansion were also seen in some patients who did not respond. After ivuxolimab, more expanded clones were found on average in CD8+ T cells than in CD4+ T cells.

Genomic DNA was isolated from the sorted cells so that the TCRbeta CDR3 region could be sequenced. The immunoSEQ Assay was used to sequence the TCRbeta CDR3 regions. The source is immuneACCESS, and TCRdb retained only in-frame sequences with V and J called. Part of the clones is not carried over; for the studies checked, unresolved V genes explain less than half of this, and the remainder is unexplained. The sample profile shows tens of thousands of clones; roughly 91% of them were found once. About 13% of the sample goes to the ten largest clones. Patients with autoimmune disease history or receiving systemic immunosuppression were excluded from the trial. In every dose cohort, peripheral blood was drawn for TCR sequencing at baseline, cycle 4 day 1, and cycle 7 day 1. The samples were drawn from a first-in-human, open-label, multicenter phase I dose-escalation trial of ivuxolimab. Adults with locally advanced or metastatic melanoma, renal cell carcinoma, hepatocellular carcinoma or head and neck squamous cell carcinoma were enrolled in the trial. Before TCR sequencing, CD4+ and CD8+ T cells were separately sorted from peripheral blood.

This clone was recorded once. No cognate antigen has been identified for it. Base quality data are lacking; no much larger clone is found one base away. The sample here was CD4+ or CD8+ T cells sorted from blood, taken in a trial of the OX40 agonist ivuxolimab. This TCR derives from an adult with an advanced solid tumor such as melanoma, head and neck, liver or kidney cancer.

The DNA sequence is given as TGTGCCAGCAGTTCGCCCCAAACAGGGGAAGAGACCCAGTACTTC. Its translation reads: CASSSPQTGEETQYF. The rearranged segments are TRBV27 and TRBJ2-5; 7 nucleotides in the junction match TRBD1. Here V drops 4 bases and J drops 3 bases, and the junction holds 8 bases not matched to any gene. CDR1 is given as MNHEY and CDR2 as SMNVEV, both from the germline V gene (reference sequence). From cysteine to phenylalanine, the CDR3 is 15 amino acids long. Kept here is only the CDR3 DNA, which spans 45 bases and is read in frame from base 1.